This is a list of T cell receptor beta chains from one sample in a study of shared clonotypes between healthy human individuals. The table came from immunoSEQ multiplex PCR; TCRdb's copy has only in-frame clones and leaves some out. Among 1,400,000 or so clones listed, around 98.5% were seen once. Sequencing used naive CD4+ T cells sorted from blood. The receptors here all came from a man aged 25 to 45 in good health. Each CDR3 is given with its conserved first and last residue. The order of the fields is CDR3 DNA, CDR3 protein, V gene, J gene, clone size, D gene. A D gene is named only where the DNA matches it firmly. A clone size is listed for some rows: how often the clone was seen (once, few, many), or a class if it is expanded.

DNA: TGCGCCAGCAGATCGGGACTATCATCAGATACGCAGTATTTT
CDR3: CASRSGLSSDTQYF
V: TRBV10-1
J: TRBJ2-3
size: .
D: TRBD2

DNA: TGTGCCAGCAGTCCCTCGGGGTGGAGGGCGAACACCGGGGAGCTGTTTTTT
CDR3: CASSPSGWRANTGELFF
V: TRBV27
J: TRBJ2-2
size: .
D: .

DNA: TGTGCCAGCATTTGGGGCCCTGAAAAACTGTTTTTT
CDR3: CASIWGPEKLFF
V: TRBV21-1
J: TRBJ1-4
size: .
D: .

DNA: TGTGCCAGCAACCAGGGGCCCTACGAGCAGTACTTC
CDR3: CASNQGPYEQYF
V: TRBV6-1
J: TRBJ2-7
size: .
D: .

DNA: TGTGCCAGCAGCGTAGTGCAGGTCTCAGATGGCTACACCTTC
CDR3: CASSVVQVSDGYTF
V: TRBV9
J: TRBJ1-2
size: .
D: .

DNA: TGTGCCAGCCGCGGAGACCAAGAGACCCAGTACTTC
CDR3: CASRGDQETQYF
V: TRBV2
J: TRBJ2-5
size: once
D: .

DNA: TGCAGCGTTGAATCCGGGACAGAAACCTACGAGCAGTACTTC
CDR3: CSVESGTETYEQYF
V: TRBV29-1
J: TRBJ2-7
size: .
D: TRBD1

DNA: TGTGCCAGCAGCTACGACAGACCAGAGACCCAGTACTTC
CDR3: CASSYDRPETQYF
V: TRBV7-9
J: TRBJ2-5
size: .
D: .

DNA: TGTGCCATCAGTAACCGGGACAGGGAGGTGAATGAGCAGTTCTTC
CDR3: CAISNRDREVNEQFF
V: TRBV10-3
J: TRBJ2-1
size: .
D: TRBD1

DNA: TGTGCCAGCAGCCCGCAGGGACAGAAGAGCTCCTACGAGCAGTACTTC
CDR3: CASSPQGQKSSYEQYF
V: TRBV7-6
J: TRBJ2-7
size: .
D: TRBD1

DNA: TGTGCCAGCTCACCTTATCGGGAGTTCAAAGCTTTCTTT
CDR3: CASSPYREFKAFF
V: TRBV18
J: TRBJ1-1
size: .
D: .

DNA: TGTGCCAGCAGCCCCCTCGGGGGGGGTGAGCAGTTCTTC
CDR3: CASSPLGGGEQFF
V: TRBV7-3
J: TRBJ2-1
size: .
D: TRBD2

DNA: TGCGCCAGCAGCTTAAGCGGGAGTGTCGAGCAGTACTTC
CDR3: CASSLSGSVEQYF
V: TRBV5-1
J: TRBJ2-7
size: .
D: TRBD2

DNA: TGTGCCATCAGTGGGATAAACACTGAAGCTTTCTTT
CDR3: CAISGINTEAFF
V: TRBV10-3
J: TRBJ1-1
size: few
D: .

DNA: TGCGCCAGCAGCTTGCAGGAGCTAGCCGTTGGCTACACCTTC
CDR3: CASSLQELAVGYTF
V: TRBV5-1
J: TRBJ1-2
size: once
D: .

DNA: TGTGCCAGCATACGGGGGTCGAACACCGGGGAGCTGTTTTTT
CDR3: CASIRGSNTGELFF
V: TRBV2
J: TRBJ2-2
size: .
D: .

DNA: TGTGCCAGCTCACCAGGGGCAGGGGGTAGCAATCAGCCCCAGCATTTT
CDR3: CASSPGAGGSNQPQHF
V: TRBV18
J: TRBJ1-5
size: .
D: TRBD1

DNA: TGTGCCAGCACGCCAACTAATGAAAAACTGTTTTTT
CDR3: CASTPTNEKLFF
V: TRBV2
J: TRBJ1-4
size: .
D: .

DNA: TGCAGCGTTGAAAAGGTTCAGGGGGACTACGAGCAGTACTTC
CDR3: CSVEKVQGDYEQYF
V: TRBV29-1
J: TRBJ2-7
size: .
D: TRBD1

DNA: TGCGCCAGCAGCTCTAACGTACTTGGGAGCTCCTACAATGAGCAGTTCTTC
CDR3: CASSSNVLGSSYNEQFF
V: TRBV5-1
J: TRBJ2-1
size: .
D: .

DNA: TGTGCCAGCAGCTCATGGTCCTACGAGCAGTACTTC
CDR3: CASSSWSYEQYF
V: TRBV7-2
J: TRBJ2-7
size: .
D: .

DNA: TGTGCCAGTAGTATTCACACGGGCTCTGGGGCCAACGTCCTGACTTTC
CDR3: CASSIHTGSGANVLTF
V: TRBV19
J: TRBJ2-6
size: .
D: .

DNA: TGTGCCAGCTCACCAATCGGCGGGAGGACCTACGAGCAGTACTTC
CDR3: CASSPIGGRTYEQYF
V: TRBV18
J: TRBJ2-7
size: .
D: TRBD2

DNA: TGTGCCAGCAAGGGACAGCCAAATCAGCCCCAGCATTTT
CDR3: CASKGQPNQPQHF
V: TRBV28
J: TRBJ1-5
size: .
D: TRBD1

DNA: TGTGCCAGCAGAAAAGGGCTAGCGGGAGATGAGCAGTTCTTC
CDR3: CASRKGLAGDEQFF
V: TRBV25-1
J: TRBJ2-1
size: .
D: TRBD2

DNA: TGTGCCAGCAGTACGGCTACCGGGACAGGGGGAGAGGATTTT
CDR3: CASSTATGTGGEDF
V: TRBV28
J: TRBJ1-5
size: .
D: TRBD1

DNA: TGCAGCGTTGAACGGGACACAAGGGCCGAGCAGTACTTC
CDR3: CSVERDTRAEQYF
V: TRBV29-1
J: TRBJ2-7
size: .
D: .

DNA: TGTGCCAGCAGCTTAGAGGTCACCTGGGAGCAGTTCTTC
CDR3: CASSLEVTWEQFF
V: TRBV7-9
J: TRBJ2-1
size: .
D: .

DNA: TGTGCCTGGAGCCCCCTCGGGTCCACTGAAGCTTTCTTT
CDR3: CAWSPLGSTEAFF
V: TRBV30
J: TRBJ1-1
size: .
D: .

DNA: TGTGCCAGCAGCTTCAGGGACGATACGCAGTATTTT
CDR3: CASSFRDDTQYF
V: TRBV7-2
J: TRBJ2-3
size: .
D: .

DNA: TGTGCCAGCAGCTTAGTGAACACCGGGGAGCTGTTTTTT
CDR3: CASSLVNTGELFF
V: TRBV11-2
J: TRBJ2-2
size: .
D: .

DNA: TGTGCCAGCAGCTCCGGGACTAGCGGCCCCAATGAGCAGTTCTTC
CDR3: CASSSGTSGPNEQFF
V: TRBV5-4
J: TRBJ2-1
size: .
D: TRBD2

DNA: TGTGCCAGCAGCCCACCGGGACCACCAGATACGCAGTATTTT
CDR3: CASSPPGPPDTQYF
V: TRBV7-2
J: TRBJ2-3
size: .
D: .

DNA: TGCGCCAGCAGCTTTAGACGGGGCTCTTTCCACAATGAGCAGTTCTTC
CDR3: CASSFRRGSFHNEQFF
V: TRBV5-1
J: TRBJ2-1
size: .
D: .

DNA: TGTGCCACCAGCAGAGAAACAGGGGGCGGGACAGAGGCTAACACCCCCTACAATGAGCAGTTCTTC
CDR3: CATSRETGGGTEANTPYNEQFF
V: TRBV15
J: TRBJ2-1
size: .
D: TRBD1

DNA: TGTGCCAGCAGTTTGACAGGGGCAAACACCGGGGAGCTGTTTTTT
CDR3: CASSLTGANTGELFF
V: TRBV27
J: TRBJ2-2
size: .
D: TRBD1

DNA: TGTGCCAGCAGTGGTATCGACACCGGGGAGCTGTTTTTT
CDR3: CASSGIDTGELFF
V: TRBV25-1
J: TRBJ2-2
size: .
D: .

DNA: TGTGCCAGCAGTTTTGGGGGCCGAGGGATGGCGTCTCGCACAGATACGCAGTATTTT
CDR3: CASSFGGRGMASRTDTQYF
V: TRBV28
J: TRBJ2-3
size: .
D: .

DNA: TGTGCCAGCAGTTTATCTGGGGTAAATGAAAAACTGTTTTTT
CDR3: CASSLSGVNEKLFF
V: TRBV27
J: TRBJ1-4
size: .
D: .

DNA: TGTGCCAGCAGCTTCTGGGACAGGGGTTTAAAGCCCCAGCATTTT
CDR3: CASSFWDRGLKPQHF
V: TRBV5-6
J: TRBJ1-5
size: .
D: TRBD1

DNA: TGTGCCATCAGTGGAAGGCGGGATCTGCCCAATGAGCAGTTCTTC
CDR3: CAISGRRDLPNEQFF
V: TRBV10-3
J: TRBJ2-1
size: .
D: .

DNA: TGTGCCAGCCGAAACGGTGGGGGAGGAGACTACAATGAGCAGTTCTTC
CDR3: CASRNGGGGDYNEQFF
V: TRBV28
J: TRBJ2-1
size: .
D: .

DNA: TGCGCCAGCAGGGCTCGGTACTCCTACAATGAGCAGTTCTTC
CDR3: CASRARYSYNEQFF
V: TRBV10-2
J: TRBJ2-1
size: once
D: .

DNA: TGCGCCAGCAGTGAGATCCATAGCAATCAGCCCCAGCATTTT
CDR3: CASSEIHSNQPQHF
V: TRBV10-2
J: TRBJ1-5
size: .
D: .

DNA: TGTGCCAGCAGCCCACCGAGGGGGGGCTTAGACACTGAAGCTTTCTTT
CDR3: CASSPPRGGLDTEAFF
V: TRBV9
J: TRBJ1-1
size: .
D: .

DNA: TGTGCCAGCAGCGTAAGACTTTGTAATCAGCCCCAGCATTTT
CDR3: CASSVRLCNQPQHF
V: TRBV9
J: TRBJ1-5
size: .
D: .

DNA: TGTGCCAGCAGTGAAGCTAGCGGGGGCGAAGAAAAACTGTTTTTT
CDR3: CASSEASGGEEKLFF
V: TRBV6-1
J: TRBJ1-4
size: .
D: .

DNA: TGTGCCAGCCTGGAGAGGTCCTACGAGCAGTACTTC
CDR3: CASLERSYEQYF
V: TRBV6-1
J: TRBJ2-7
size: .
D: .

DNA: TGCGCCAGCAGTGAGGGGAACACTGAAGCTTTCTTT
CDR3: CASSEGNTEAFF
V: TRBV10-1
J: TRBJ1-1
size: .
D: .

DNA: TGTGCCAGCAGCCCACAATGGGAGGGGACCAGCACAGATACGCAGTATTTT
CDR3: CASSPQWEGTSTDTQYF
V: TRBV5-4
J: TRBJ2-3
size: .
D: TRBD2

DNA: TGCGCCAGCAGCCAAGATCGGGCTACGGCAGGAAGTTCCTACGAGCAGTACTTC
CDR3: CASSQDRATAGSSYEQYF
V: TRBV4-1
J: TRBJ2-7
size: .
D: .

DNA: TGTGCCAGCAGCTTAACCTCGCTGGACACCGGGGAGCTGTTTTTT
CDR3: CASSLTSLDTGELFF
V: TRBV7-3
J: TRBJ2-2
size: .
D: .

DNA: TGCAGTGCTAGAGGGGAGGAGCAGTACTTC
CDR3: CSARGEEQYF
V: TRBV20-1
J: TRBJ2-7
size: .
D: .

DNA: TGCAGCGTTGGAGAGGGTGGGTCTGGAAACACCATATATTTT
CDR3: CSVGEGGSGNTIYF
V: TRBV29-1
J: TRBJ1-3
size: .
D: .

DNA: TGTGCCAGCAGTGAAGTCATACCATATCAGCCCCAGCATTTT
CDR3: CASSEVIPYQPQHF
V: TRBV6-1
J: TRBJ1-5
size: .
D: .